This T cell receptor (beta chain) was sequenced for a study of T-cell memory formation after mild COVID-19. Whole-study findings and limits: CD4/CD8 balance characterized clones contracting day 15 to 85, and CD4+ skew characterized later expanders. CD4+ clones that contracted lay mainly in CM and EM; CD8+ ones lay in EMRA.

The V gene lost 0 bases and the J gene lost 5 bases, with 10 bases spanning the gap. Germline loops: CDR1 LGHNA, CDR2 YNFKEQ. The CDR3 contains 14 residues. Many counts were recorded for this clonotype. Antigen unknown. Each CDR3 protein gets one entry after TCRdb re-called the 5' RACE reads with MiXCR. The sample lists 200,000 to 250,000 distinct CDR3 sequences, 15% occurring once. The rearrangement links TRBV4-2 to TRBJ2-5; D remains ambiguous. Sequences were obtained from PBMCs or a T cell subset sorted from them (not recorded which). The source is an adult woman who had mild COVID-19 (a few samples of this study predate the infection). Cell type and time point are not known. The CDR3 DNA reads TGTGCCAGCAGCCAAGACAAGTTTACGGAGACCCAGTACTTC. Encoded protein: CASSQDKFTETQYF.